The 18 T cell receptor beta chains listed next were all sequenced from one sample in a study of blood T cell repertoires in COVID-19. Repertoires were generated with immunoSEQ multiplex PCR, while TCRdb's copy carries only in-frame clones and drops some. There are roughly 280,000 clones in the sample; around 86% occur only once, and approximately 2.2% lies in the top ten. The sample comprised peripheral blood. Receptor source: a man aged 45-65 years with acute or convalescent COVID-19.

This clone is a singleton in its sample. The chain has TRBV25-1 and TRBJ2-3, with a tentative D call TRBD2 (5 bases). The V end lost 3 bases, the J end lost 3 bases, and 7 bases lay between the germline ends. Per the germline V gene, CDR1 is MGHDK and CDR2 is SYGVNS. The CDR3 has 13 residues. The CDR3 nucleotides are TGTGCCAGCAGTGATTGGGAGACAGATACGCAGTATTTT. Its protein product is CASSDWETDTQYF.

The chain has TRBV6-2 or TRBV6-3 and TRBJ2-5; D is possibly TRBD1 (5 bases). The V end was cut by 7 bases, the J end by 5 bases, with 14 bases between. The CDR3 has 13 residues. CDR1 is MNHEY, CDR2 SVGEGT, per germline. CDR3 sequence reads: CASTPAGLETQYF. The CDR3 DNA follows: TGTGCCAGCACCCCCGCAGGGTTGGAGACCCAGTACTTC.

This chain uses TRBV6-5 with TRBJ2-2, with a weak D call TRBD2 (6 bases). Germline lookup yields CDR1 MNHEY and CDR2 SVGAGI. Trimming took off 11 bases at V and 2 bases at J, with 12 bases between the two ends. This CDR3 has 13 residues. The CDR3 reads CAHSGSNTGELFF. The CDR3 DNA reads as TGTGCCCATAGCGGATCTAACACCGGGGAGCTGTTTTTT.

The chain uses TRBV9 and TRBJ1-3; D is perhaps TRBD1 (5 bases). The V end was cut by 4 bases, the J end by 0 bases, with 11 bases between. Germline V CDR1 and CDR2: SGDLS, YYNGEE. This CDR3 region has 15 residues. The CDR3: CASSPDSHSGNTIYF. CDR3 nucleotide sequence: TGTGCCAGCAGCCCCGACAGCCACTCTGGAAACACCATATATTTT.

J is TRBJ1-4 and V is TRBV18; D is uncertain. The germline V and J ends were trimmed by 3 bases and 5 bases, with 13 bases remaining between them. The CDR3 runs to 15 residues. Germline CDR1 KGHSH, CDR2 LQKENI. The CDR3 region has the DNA TGTGCCAGCTCACCCCGGGGTCACTCGAATGAAAAACTGTTTTTT. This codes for CASSPRGHSNEKLFF.

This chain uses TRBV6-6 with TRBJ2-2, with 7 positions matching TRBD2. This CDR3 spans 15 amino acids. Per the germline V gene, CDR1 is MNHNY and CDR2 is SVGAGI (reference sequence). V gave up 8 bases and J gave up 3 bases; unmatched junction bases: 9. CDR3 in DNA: TGTGCCAGCCTCGACGGGGGGAAGTACACCGGGGAGCTGTTTTTT. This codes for CASLDGGKYTGELFF.

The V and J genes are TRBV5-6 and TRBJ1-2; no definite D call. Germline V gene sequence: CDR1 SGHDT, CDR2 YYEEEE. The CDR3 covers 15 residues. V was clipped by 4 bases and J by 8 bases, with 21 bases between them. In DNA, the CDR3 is TGTGCCAGCAGCCGGACTACGGTCGGGCCGGCCGGCTACACCTTC. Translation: CASSRTTVGPAGYTF.

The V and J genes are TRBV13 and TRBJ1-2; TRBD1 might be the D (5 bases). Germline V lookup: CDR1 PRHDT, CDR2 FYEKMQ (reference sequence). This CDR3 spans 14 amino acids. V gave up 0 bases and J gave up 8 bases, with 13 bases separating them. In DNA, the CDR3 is TGTGCCAGCAGCTTAGGCCTGAGGGGAGGGGGCTACACCTTC. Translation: CASSLGLRGGGYTF. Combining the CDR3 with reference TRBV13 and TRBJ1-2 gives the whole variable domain AAGVIQSPRHLIKEKRETATLKCYPIPRHDTVYWYQQGPGQDPQFLISFYEKMQSDKGSIPDRFSAQQFSDYHSELNMSSLELGDSALYFCASSLGLRGGGYTFGSGTRLTVV.

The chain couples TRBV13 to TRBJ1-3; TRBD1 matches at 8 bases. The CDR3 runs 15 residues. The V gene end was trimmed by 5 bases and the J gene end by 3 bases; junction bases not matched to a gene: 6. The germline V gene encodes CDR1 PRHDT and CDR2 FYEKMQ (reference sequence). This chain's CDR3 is CASSAWTGFGNTIYF. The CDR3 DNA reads TGTGCCAGCAGCGCCTGGACAGGGTTTGGAAACACCATATATTTT. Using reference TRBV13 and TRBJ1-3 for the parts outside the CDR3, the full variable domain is AAGVIQSPRHLIKEKRETATLKCYPIPRHDTVYWYQQGPGQDPQFLISFYEKMQSDKGSIPDRFSAQQFSDYHSELNMSSLELGDSALYFCASSAWTGFGNTIYFGEGSWLTVV.

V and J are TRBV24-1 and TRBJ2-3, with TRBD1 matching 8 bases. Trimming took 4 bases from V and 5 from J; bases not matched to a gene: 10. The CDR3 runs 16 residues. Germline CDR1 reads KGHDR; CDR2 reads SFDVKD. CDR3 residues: CATSESGQGSGDTQYF. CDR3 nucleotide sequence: TGTGCCACCAGTGAGTCTGGACAGGGCAGTGGAGATACGCAGTATTTT.

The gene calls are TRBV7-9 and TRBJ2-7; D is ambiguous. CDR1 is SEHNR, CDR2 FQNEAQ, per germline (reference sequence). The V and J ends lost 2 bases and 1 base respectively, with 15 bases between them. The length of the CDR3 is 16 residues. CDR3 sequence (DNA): TGTGCCAGCAGCTTAATTCCTACAGAGTCTTCCTACGAGCAGTACTTC. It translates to CASSLIPTESSYEQYF.

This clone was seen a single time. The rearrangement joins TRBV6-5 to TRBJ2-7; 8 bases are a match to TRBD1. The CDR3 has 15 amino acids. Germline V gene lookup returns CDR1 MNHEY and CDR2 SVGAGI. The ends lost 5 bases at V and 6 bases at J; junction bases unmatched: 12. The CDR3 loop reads CASSPTGEGRSEQYF. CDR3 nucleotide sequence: TGTGCCAGCAGTCCGACAGGGGAAGGAAGGTCCGAGCAGTACTTC.

The CDR3 here is CASSTPSGGDSPLHF. The CDR3 region has the DNA TGTGCCAGCAGCACACCATCTGGGGGGGACTCACCCCTCCACTTT. The chain is built from TRBV5-4 and TRBJ1-6; possible D gene TRBD1, 5 bases. This CDR3 is built from 15 residues. Germline CDR1 reads SGHNT; CDR2 reads YYREEE (reference sequence). The germline V and J ends were trimmed by 4 bases and 10 bases, with 18 bases remaining between them.

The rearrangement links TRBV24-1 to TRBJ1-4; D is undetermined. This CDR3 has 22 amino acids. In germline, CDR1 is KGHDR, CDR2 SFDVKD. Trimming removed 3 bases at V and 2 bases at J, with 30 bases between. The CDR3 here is CATSDIKLAGGKGRRTNEKLFF. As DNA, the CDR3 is TGTGCCACCAGTGATATTAAATTAGCGGGCGGTAAAGGTCGGAGGACTAATGAAAAACTGTTTTTT.

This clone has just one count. Written as DNA, the CDR3 is TGCGCCAGCAGCTTGGAACAAGGGCGGGATTCACCCCTCCACTTT. Translating it yields CASSLEQGRDSPLHF. The J gene is TRBJ1-6, the V gene TRBV5-1; D ambiguous. Germline V CDR1 and CDR2: SGHRS, YFSETQ. V lost 0 bases and J lost 8, with 12 bases in between. This CDR3 is 15 amino acids long.

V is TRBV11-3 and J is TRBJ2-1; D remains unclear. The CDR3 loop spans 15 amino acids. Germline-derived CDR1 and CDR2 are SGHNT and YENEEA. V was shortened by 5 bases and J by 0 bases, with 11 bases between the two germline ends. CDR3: CASSRSLSSYNEQFF. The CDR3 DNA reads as TGTGCCAGCAGCCGATCCCTGAGCTCCTACAATGAGCAGTTCTTC.

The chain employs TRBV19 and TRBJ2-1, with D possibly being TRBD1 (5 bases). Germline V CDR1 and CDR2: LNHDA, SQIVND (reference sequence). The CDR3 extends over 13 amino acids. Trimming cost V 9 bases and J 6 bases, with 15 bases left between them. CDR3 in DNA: TGTGCCAGCCGTGACTGGCAGGGCAATGAGCAGTTCTTC. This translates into CASRDWQGNEQFF.

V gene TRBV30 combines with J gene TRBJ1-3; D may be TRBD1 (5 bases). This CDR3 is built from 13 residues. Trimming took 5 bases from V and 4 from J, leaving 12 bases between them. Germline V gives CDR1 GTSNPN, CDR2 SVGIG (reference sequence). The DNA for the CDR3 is TGTGCCTGGGGGGAGGGGTTAGGAAACACCATATATTTT. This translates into CAWGEGLGNTIYF.